The 32 T cell receptor beta chains below all came from one sample that was sequenced in a study of beta chain features in type 1 diabetes. The investigators reverse transcribed all of the isolated RNA, so they sequenced expressed TCRB transcripts. This table comes from immunoSEQ multiplex PCR, and its TCRdb copy is limited to in-frame clones, with some not included. The sample has almost 350,000 clones; 6.5% to 10% are singletons. What was sequenced was central memory CD4+ T cells from blood. These receptors came from a woman between 18 and 29 years old in good health.

This clone was detected only a few times. V is TRBV11-2 and J is TRBJ2-5; 12 bases match TRBD2. The J segment lost 4 bases and the V segment lost 5 bases, leaving 14 bases of the junction unmatched. Germline lookup yields CDR1 SGHAT and CDR2 FQNNGV. This CDR3 region has 18 residues. The CDR3 nucleotides read TGTGCCAGCAGCATAATGACTAGCGGGAGTTTGTGGCGAGAGACCCAGTACTTC. Protein sequence: CASSIMTSGSLWRETQYF.

This clone was counted a few times. This chain's CDR3 is CASSEYRQSEQYF. The DNA of the CDR3 is TGTGCCAGCAGTGAATATAGGCAGTCCGAGCAGTACTTC. The chain joins TRBV25-1 to TRBJ2-7; no firm D call. Trimming left V 0 bases short and J 6 bases short, with 9 bases between. The V gene's germline CDR1 is MGHDK and CDR2 SYGVNS. The CDR3 runs 13 residues.

The J gene is TRBJ1-2, the V gene TRBV7-3, with a possible D match to TRBD1 (5 bases). V shed 3 bases and J shed 6 bases, with 8 bases lying between them. CDR3 length: 12 amino acids. The germline V gene has CDR1 SGHTA and CDR2 FQGTGA. In nucleotides, the CDR3 is TGTGCCAGCAGCTTGGACATCGATGGCTACACCTTC. This translates into CASSLDIDGYTF.

A few counts support this clone. J is TRBJ1-1 and V is TRBV6-1; TRBD1 is a possible D gene (6 bases). Germline CDR1 and CDR2: MNHNS and SASEGT. Between the trimmed V and J ends, which lost 7 bases and 0 bases, there was a span of 12 bases. The CDR3 spans 14 residues. DNA of the CDR3: TGTGCCAGCAACCTAGGGGGGTTGAACACTGAAGCTTTCTTT. Its translation: CASNLGGLNTEAFF.

The sample holds many counts of this clone. This chain joins TRBV7-3 and TRBJ2-1, with TRBD2 identical over 8 bases. This CDR3 contains 13 residues. CDR1 SGHTA and CDR2 FQGTGA come from the germline V gene. J gave up 12 bases and V 8 bases, and 12 bases lay outside the gene matches. The CDR3: CASSIGLAELQFF. The CDR3 nucleotides read TGTGCCAGCTCCATAGGACTAGCAGAATTGCAGTTCTTC.

This clone has more than one count but fewer than ten. This chain joins TRBV18 and TRBJ2-7, with unresolved D. CDR3 length equals 12 residues. Trimming took 5 bases from V and 4 from J, leaving 9 bases between them. Germline assignment: CDR1 KGHSH and CDR2 LQKENI. The CDR3 DNA reads TGTGCCAGCTCAACTGGACCTTACGAGCAGTACTTC. Translating it yields CASSTGPYEQYF.

The table lists this clone with a few counts. A much bigger clone sits one base away, suggesting this may be a read error. The same CDR3 can be traced to other DNA sequences in this sample. The chain is built from TRBV11-2 and TRBJ2-6; D remains unclear. Germline loops: CDR1 SGHAT, CDR2 FQNNGV. Trimming shortened V by 2 bases and J by 1 base, and 0 bases separated the two germline ends. This CDR3 region has 13 residues. CDR3 bases: TGTGCCAGCAGCTTATCTGGGGCCAACGTCCTGACTTTC. The encoded protein is CASSLSGANVLTF.

The V call is TRBV29-1, the J call TRBJ1-1; 9 bases match TRBD1. The germline V gene encodes CDR1 SQVTM and CDR2 ANQGSEA. The CDR3 contains 14 residues. The trim removed 4 bases at V and 6 bases at J, leaving 9 bases unmatched. Here the CDR3 reads CSVAGTQGASEAFF. The CDR3 coding sequence is TGCAGCGTTGCTGGGACACAGGGGGCCTCTGAAGCTTTCTTT.

The rearrangement uses TRBV4-3 and TRBJ1-2; 9 bases are shared with TRBD1. Per germline, CDR1 LGHNA and CDR2 YSLEER. The CDR3 runs to 15 residues. The V segment lost 2 bases and the J segment 5 bases; nucleotides outside the gene matches: 6. In DNA, the CDR3 is TGCGCCAGCAGCCAAAACCCGGGACAGGGATATGGCTACACCTTC. This translates into CASSQNPGQGYGYTF.

The chain recombines TRBV28 with TRBJ2-1, with 12 positions matching TRBD2. CDR1 is MDHEN, CDR2 SYDVKM, per germline. The V gene end was trimmed by 1 base and the J gene end by 9 bases; junction bases not matched to a gene: 4. CDR3 length equals 15 residues. The CDR3 reads CASSLFASGRAEQFF. The CDR3, as DNA: TGTGCCAGCAGTTTATTTGCTAGCGGGAGGGCTGAGCAGTTCTTC.

This clone was observed a few times. The V gene is TRBV11-2, the J gene TRBJ2-7, with TRBD1 matching over 8 bases. V shed 3 bases and J 2 bases; nucleotides not matched to a gene: 6. The germline V gene encodes CDR1 SGHAT and CDR2 FQNNGV. This CDR3 is 15 amino acids long. CDR3: CASSFGQGRTYEQYF. The CDR3 coding sequence is TGTGCCAGCAGCTTCGGACAGGGTAGGACCTACGAGCAGTACTTC.

J is TRBJ1-4 and V is TRBV7-9; no clear D. The CDR3 is 13 residues long. Germline lookup yields CDR1 SEHNR and CDR2 FQNEAQ (reference sequence). Trimming left V 0 bases short and J 8 bases short, with 7 bases between. CDR3 protein: CASSLARHEKLFF. The CDR3 DNA sequence: TGTGCCAGCAGCTTAGCGAGACACGAAAAACTGTTTTTT.

This clone has a handful of counts. The rearrangement joins TRBV7-6 to TRBJ2-3, with 14 positions matching TRBD2. Losses at the gene ends were 6 bases for V and 5 bases for J; bases not matched to a gene: 4. The V gene's germline CDR1 is SGHVS and CDR2 FNYEAQ. This CDR3 has 15 residues. CDR3 coding DNA: TGTGCCAGCAGAGCCGGGACTAGCGGGAGAGATACGCAGTATTTT. It yields the protein CASRAGTSGRDTQYF. The full variable domain, completed using reference TRBV7-6 and TRBJ2-3, is GAGVSQSPRYKVTKRGQDVALRCDPISGHVSLYWYRQALGQGPEFLTYFNYEAQQDKSGLPNDRFSAERPEGSISTLTIQRTEQRDSAMYRCASRAGTSGRDTQYFGPGTRLTVL.

The J gene is TRBJ2-7, the V gene TRBV7-2, with a weak D call TRBD2 (5 bases). The CDR3 is made up of 14 amino acids. V lost 1 base to trimming and J lost 6 bases, with 13 bases between them. Germline V gene lookup returns CDR1 SGHTA and CDR2 FQGNSA. The CDR3 sequence: CASSLGGSRGEQYF. Here the CDR3 DNA reads TGTGCCAGCAGCTTAGGTGGCAGCCGGGGCGAGCAGTACTTC.

This clone has at least ten counts. This specimen includes other DNA sequences encoding the same CDR3. The genes are TRBV4-3 and TRBJ2-3; 9 nucleotides match TRBD1. The V gene's germline CDR1 is LGHNA and CDR2 YSLEER. V gave up 4 bases and J gave up 3 bases; unmatched junction bases: 2. This CDR3 comprises 14 residues. CDR3 region: CASSPGQGTDTQYF. In nucleotides, the CDR3 is TGCGCCAGCAGCCCTGGACAGGGGACAGATACGCAGTATTTT.

There are a few counts of this clone. This chain links TRBV5-6 with TRBJ2-3, with 8 bases aligning to TRBD2. The CDR3 sequence is 17 residues long. Germline loops: CDR1 SGHDT, CDR2 YYEEEE. With 0 bases clipped from V and 1 base from J, the junction kept 7 bases outside the gene matches. The CDR3 spells CASSLVKAGAGTDTQYF. As DNA, the CDR3 is TGTGCCAGCAGCTTGGTTAAAGCGGGAGCAGGCACAGATACGCAGTATTTT.

This clone came up many times. The gene calls are TRBV4-3 and TRBJ2-2; 7 bases align to TRBD2. The germline V gene encodes CDR1 LGHNA and CDR2 YSLEER. This CDR3 comprises 17 residues. With V trimmed by 0 bases and J by 7 bases, 11 bases remained unmatched. The CDR3 loop is CASSQETGTTLHGELFF. The CDR3 DNA reads TGCGCCAGCAGCCAAGAGACCGGGACTACGCTCCACGGGGAGCTGTTTTTT.

This clone was detected only once. One end of the junction is discordant with germline, which a read error may explain. The chain links TRBV5-4 to TRBJ2-1; 10 bases line up with TRBD1. Germline V lookup: CDR1 SGHNT, CDR2 YYREEE (reference sequence). The CDR3 runs to 12 residues. CDR3 coding DNA: TGTGCCAGCAGCAACAGCGGGACAGGGGCGATCTTC. This codes for CASSNSGTGAIF. The complete variable domain, with remaining parts taken from reference TRBV5-4 and TRBJ2-1, reads ETGVTQSPTHLIKTRGQQVTLRCSSQSGHNTVSWYQQALGQGPQFIFQYYREEENGRGNFPPRFSGLQFPNYSSELNVNALELDDSALYLCASSNSGTGAIFGPGTRLTVL.

This clone was observed a few times. V gene TRBV18 combines with J gene TRBJ2-2; TRBD1 might be the D (5 bases). This CDR3 spans 14 amino acids. CDR1 and CDR2 from the germline V gene are KGHSH and LQKENI. Trimming took off 8 bases at V and 7 bases at J, with 17 bases between the two ends. The CDR3 sequence: CASSQSQGYGELFF. CDR3 nucleotides: TGTGCCAGCAGCCAAAGTCAGGGTTACGGGGAGCTGTTTTTT.

This chain joins TRBV28 and TRBJ1-2, with unresolved D. Trimming pared 8 bases from V and 3 bases from J, leaving 10 bases between. The CDR3 contains 12 residues. Germline CDR1 MDHEN, CDR2 SYDVKM. Here the CDR3 reads CASGLGDYGYTF. The CDR3 nucleotides are TGTGCCAGCGGGCTCGGGGACTATGGCTACACCTTC.

This chain uses TRBV7-2 with TRBJ2-7; a possible D gene is TRBD2 (5 bases). V was trimmed by 5 bases and J by 1 base, leaving 12 bases between them. The germline CDR1 and CDR2 sequences are SGHTA and FQGNSA. This CDR3 comprises 14 residues. The CDR3 DNA reads as TGTGCCAGCAGCCCCCGGACTGAGTCCTACGAGCAGTACTTC. Amino acid sequence: CASSPRTESYEQYF.

This clone was counted only a few times. V is TRBV27 and J is TRBJ2-2, with 9 bases that match TRBD1. Germline assignment: CDR1 MNHEY and CDR2 SMNVEV (reference sequence). The CDR3 loop spans 15 amino acids. V shed 1 base, J shed 7 bases, and the junction held 4 bases outside the gene matches. The CDR3 DNA sequence: TGTGCCAGCAGTTTATGGGGACAGGGAGACGGGGAGCTGTTTTTT. Translated, it gives CASSLWGQGDGELFF.

Comments on this clone: Other DNA variants within this sample encode the same CDR3. The rearrangement links TRBV20-1 to TRBJ2-7; 9 bases align to TRBD1. J gave up 5 bases and V 6 bases, and 2 bases lay outside the gene matches. CDR3 length: 11 amino acids. Germline values: CDR1 DFQATT, CDR2 SNEGSKA (reference sequence). The CDR3 is CSAGQGNEQYF. The CDR3 nucleotides are TGCAGTGCCGGACAGGGGAACGAGCAGTACTTC.

The chain couples TRBV7-9 to TRBJ1-6, with no clear D. V lost 2 bases and J 6 bases, leaving 14 bases between the germline ends. The CDR3 is made up of 16 amino acids. Germline V gene lookup returns CDR1 SEHNR and CDR2 FQNEAQ (reference sequence). The CDR3 protein is CASSLFAGVGNSPLHF. The CDR3 DNA reads TGTGCCAGCAGCTTATTTGCAGGCGTCGGTAATTCACCCCTCCACTTT.

CDR3 coding DNA: TGTGCCAGCAGACAAAGGGACATGAACACTGAAGCTTTCTTT. Its translation is CASRQRDMNTEAFF. The V call is TRBV7-2, the J call TRBJ1-1; TRBD1 is a possible D gene (6 bases). The CDR3 has 14 residues. Trimming shortened V by 6 bases and J by 0 bases, and 11 bases separated the two germline ends. Looked up from germline, CDR1 is SGHTA and CDR2 is FQGNSA.

This chain links TRBV18 with TRBJ2-1; D could derive from TRBD1 or TRBD2 (5 bases each). The CDR3 sequence is 16 residues long. Per the germline V gene, CDR1 is KGHSH and CDR2 is LQKENI. V dropped 6 bases and J dropped 8 bases, with 23 bases sitting between them. CDR3: CASSSGTTYMFYEQFF. Here the CDR3 DNA reads TGTGCCAGCTCTTCCGGGACCACATATATGTTCTATGAGCAGTTCTTC.

The chain recombines TRBV21-1 with TRBJ2-7; the table gives TRBD2 as D, unverified against the DNA. TRBV21-1 is listed as a pseudogene. The CDR3 loop spans 16 amino acids. The CDR3 DNA reads as TGTGCCAGCACTCCCGGGACTAGCGGGATCCCCTACGAGCAGTACTTC. It codes for CASTPGTSGIPYEQYF.

This clone came up many times. The V call is TRBV7-9, the J call TRBJ2-7; no firm D call. The germline V gene has CDR1 SEHNR and CDR2 FQNEAQ (reference sequence). The CDR3 covers 12 residues. V was shortened by 3 bases and J by 6 bases, with 9 bases between the two germline ends. CDR3 nucleotide sequence: TGTGCCAGCAGCTTTTTGGCGGTCGAGCAGTACTTC. Amino acids: CASSFLAVEQYF.

In its sample, this clone was seen a few times. This chain connects TRBV9 to TRBJ2-2, with D perhaps given as TRBD1 or TRBD2 (5 bases each). Deletions cut 4 bases from V and 4 bases from J, with 11 bases between. The CDR3 contains 14 residues. From germline, CDR1 is SGDLS and CDR2 YYNGEE. The CDR3 nucleotides are TGTGCCAGCAGCCCGGGACGGAGCACCGGGGAGCTGTTTTTT. The encoded protein is CASSPGRSTGELFF.

This clone was counted a few times. Other DNA sequences in this sample translate to the same CDR3. The V and J genes are TRBV5-1 and TRBJ2-5; D is perhaps TRBD1 or TRBD2 (5 bases each). The ends were cut back, 4 bases at V and 1 base at J, with 11 bases in the middle. Germline CDR1 SGHRS, CDR2 YFSETQ. This CDR3 has 14 residues. CDR3 coding DNA: TGCGCCAGCAGCCCGGGGACCGGCCAAGAGACCCAGTACTTC. Encoded protein: CASSPGTGQETQYF. The full variable domain, in which reference TRBV5-1 and TRBJ2-5 provide the parts outside the CDR3, is KAGVTQTPRYLIKTRGQQVTLSCSPISGHRSVSWYQQTPGQGLQFLFEYFSETQRNKGNFPGRFSGRQFSNSRSEMNVSTLELGDSALYLCASSPGTGQETQYFGPGTRLLVL.

V usage is TRBV7-9 and J usage is TRBJ2-3; D may be TRBD2 (6 bases). The V and J ends lost 8 bases and 7 bases respectively, with 19 bases between them. The CDR3 is 14 amino acids. Germline V gene sequence: CDR1 SEHNR, CDR2 FQNEAQ (reference sequence). CDR3: CASEGSGVGNTQYF. The CDR3, as DNA: TGTGCCAGCGAGGGTAGCGGAGTTGGGAATACGCAGTATTTT.

The rearrangement joins TRBV7-9 to TRBJ2-6; the match to TRBD1 covers 10 bases. CDR3 length: 17 residues. The V gene's germline CDR1 is SEHNR and CDR2 FQNEAQ (reference sequence). The trim removed 5 bases at V and 2 bases at J, leaving 6 bases unmatched. CDR3 residues: CASSPRQGATGANVLTF. The CDR3 coding sequence is TGTGCCAGCAGCCCAAGACAGGGGGCGACTGGGGCCAACGTCCTGACTTTC.